Listed below are T cell receptor beta chains from one sample, sequenced in a study of glioma-infiltrating T cells. TCRdb used MiXCR to reprocess the multiplex PCR reads, holding one entry per CDR3 protein. The sample lists about 200,000 distinct CDR3 sequences, roughly a third occurring once. The specimen sequenced was glioma tissue, nonneoplastic brain tissue, or PBMCs (not recorded which). Receptors originate from a human donor with low-grade glioma or glioblastoma, undergoing nonglioma brain surgery, or in good health (not recorded which). Both conserved end residues are part of each CDR3. The order of the fields is J gene, clone size, D gene, V gene, CDR3 protein, CDR3 DNA. The D gene is left open where the match is weak. Clone size, where shown, is once, few, many, or a class for clones that have expanded.

>TRBJ2-7|many|TRBD2|TRBV7-8
CASSFDQGLAGDYEQYF
TGTGCCAGCAGCTTCGATCAAGGACTAGCGGGGGACTACGAGCAGTACTTC
>TRBJ2-5|many|TRBD1|TRBV20-1
CSARELDRGQETQYF
TGCAGTGCTAGGGAGCTGGACAGGGGACAAGAGACCCAGTACTTC
>TRBJ2-2|many|.|TRBV4-2
CASSQEGEPGGELFF
TGTGCCAGCAGCCAAGAGGGAGAGCCTGGCGGGGAGCTGTTTTTT
>TRBJ1-2|many|.|TRBV20-1
CSAWDGGSNYGYTF
TGCAGTGCTTGGGACGGAGGGTCTAACTATGGCTACACCTTC
>TRBJ2-1|.|TRBD2|TRBV27
CASSPLAGGGEFF
TGTGCCAGCAGCCCACTAGCGGGGGGGGGAGAGTTCTTC
>TRBJ1-2|many|TRBD1|TRBV4-1
CASSAPGQTNFSYTF
TGCGCCAGCAGCGCTCCGGGACAGACGAACTTTAGCTACACCTTC
>TRBJ2-7|.|TRBD1|TRBV5-1
CASSGDGTGANEQYF
TGCGCCAGCAGCGGAGACGGGACAGGGGCTAACGAGCAGTACTTC
>TRBJ1-6|many|.|TRBV15
CATSRDGENSPLHF
TGTGCCACCAGCAGAGATGGGGAAAATTCACCCCTCCACTTT
>TRBJ2-1|many|TRBD1|TRBV27
CASSITRGRNEQFF
TGTGCCAGCAGTATCACCAGGGGGCGAAATGAGCAGTTCTTC
>TRBJ2-1|many|.|TRBV10-3
CAISESSPPDNEQFF
TGTGCCATCAGTGAGTCTAGCCCACCTGATAATGAGCAGTTCTTC
>TRBJ2-7|once|TRBD2|TRBV7-2
CASTETSGNYNEQYF
TGTGCCAGCACAGAGACCAGCGGGAATTACAATGAGCAGTACTTC
>TRBJ2-1|few|.|TRBV12-5
CASGLDQTAREQLF
TGTGCTAGTGGTTTGGACCAGACAGCCCGGGAGCAGCTCTTC
>TRBJ2-5|few|.|TRBV7-2
CASSLNPAGQETQYF
TGTGCCAGCAGCTTAAACCCTGCAGGGCAGGAGACCCAGTACTTC
>TRBJ2-7|many|TRBD1|TRBV6-1
CASSTTGGEQYF
TGTGCCAGCAGTACTACAGGGGGAGAGCAGTACTTC
>TRBJ1-1|many|.|TRBV18
CASSPSQTNTEAFF
TGTGCCAGCTCACCAAGTCAGACGAACACTGAAGCTTTCTTT
>TRBJ2-5|.|.|TRBV19
CASSIDPEETQYF
TGTGCCAGTAGTATAGATCCGGAAGAGACCCAGTACTTC
>TRBJ1-2|.|TRBD1|TRBV12-3/TRBV12-4
CASSFQGDSYGYTF
TGTGCCAGCAGTTTCCAGGGGGACTCCTATGGCTACACCTTC
>TRBJ1-1|many|.|TRBV19
CASSIGKNTEAFF
TGTGCCAGTAGTATAGGGAAAAACACTGAAGCTTTCTTT
>TRBJ2-2|.|.|TRBV6-5
CVSSYEVNAGELFF
TGTGTCAGCAGTTACGAAGTGAACGCCGGGGAGCTGTTTTTT
>TRBJ2-1|many|.|TRBV6-2/TRBV6-3
CASSPHLGHGPNEQFF
TGTGCCAGCAGTCCCCACCTCGGACACGGGCCCAATGAGCAGTTCTTC
>TRBJ2-3|.|.|TRBV5-1
CASSLLSVRDTQYF
TGCGCCAGCAGCCTCCTGTCGGTTCGAGATACGCAGTATTTT
>TRBJ2-1|many|TRBD2|TRBV5-4
CASSLATSGYTYNEQFF
TGTGCCAGCAGCTTGGCCACTAGCGGATACACCTACAATGAGCAGTTCTTC
>TRBJ2-7|.|TRBD1|TRBV7-2
CASSRTGQASYGQYF
TGTGCCAGCAGCCGAACGGGACAGGCCTCCTACGGGCAGTACTTC
>TRBJ2-5|many|.|TRBV7-9
CASRPDSQETQYF
TGTGCCAGCCGCCCGGACAGCCAAGAGACCCAGTACTTC
>TRBJ2-1|many|TRBD2|TRBV20-1
CSARREGRYEQFF
TGCAGTGCTAGGCGGGAGGGCCGCTATGAGCAGTTCTTC
>TRBJ1-2|many|.|TRBV9
CASSVGQSNNYGYTF
TGTGCCAGCAGCGTAGGCCAGAGTAATAACTATGGCTACACCTTC
>TRBJ2-1|many|.|TRBV27
CASRPKTNFKYNEQFF
TGTGCCAGCAGGCCCAAGACCAACTTCAAATACAATGAGCAGTTCTTC
>TRBJ1-1|many|TRBD1|TRBV19
CATTRQGDLNTEAFF
TGTGCCACCACAAGACAGGGTGATTTGAACACTGAAGCTTTCTTT
>TRBJ1-1|few|.|TRBV18
CASSPLAEAFF
TGTGCCAGCTCACCGCTGGCTGAAGCTTTCTTT
>TRBJ2-3|.|.|TRBV11-1
CASSLGGYTRYF
TGTGCCAGCAGCTTAGGAGGATATACGCGGTATTTT
>TRBJ2-7|many|.|TRBV15
CATSRDPSYEQYF
TGTGCCACCAGCCGTGACCCCTCCTACGAGCAGTACTTC
>TRBJ1-5|many|.|TRBV20-1
CSASPFGDQPQHF
TGCAGTGCTAGTCCCTTTGGTGATCAGCCCCAGCATTTT
>TRBJ2-3|many|.|TRBV28
CASFRTGTDTQYF
TGTGCCAGCTTTAGGACAGGCACAGATACGCAGTATTTT
>TRBJ2-7|many|TRBD1|TRBV4-1
CASSQTIDRDRLF
TGCGCCAGCAGCCAAACTATTGACCGGGACAGGCTCTTC
>TRBJ2-3|.|.|TRBV30
CAWSGQLNPDTQYF
TGTGCCTGGAGTGGACAACTCAATCCAGATACGCAGTATTTT
>TRBJ2-2|many|.|TRBV2
CASRITRLAGELFF
TGTGCCAGCAGGATAACTAGGTTGGCCGGGGAGCTGTTTTTT
>TRBJ2-7|many|.|TRBV27
CASSPQSRTGEQYF
TGTGCCAGCAGTCCCCAATCGCGTACGGGCGAGCAGTACTTC
>TRBJ2-5|many|.|TRBV7-7
CASSLRQQETQYF
TGTGCCAGCAGCTTACGACAGCAAGAGACCCAGTACTTC
>TRBJ2-7|.|.|TRBV19
CASSPGLGTYEQYF
TGTGCCAGTAGCCCGGGACTGGGAACCTACGAGCAGTACTTC
>TRBJ2-1|once|.|TRBV6-6
CASQLDLGNEQFF
TGTGCAAGCCAGCTGGACCTCGGCAATGAGCAGTTCTTC
>TRBJ2-7|.|.|TRBV12-3/TRBV12-4
CASSFLSRNSYEQYF
TGTGCCAGCAGTTTCTTGTCGAGGAACTCCTACGAGCAGTACTTC
>TRBJ2-3|many|.|TRBV6-1
CASRIPDRQVLTDTQYF
TGTGCCAGCAGGATACCCGATCGGCAGGTCCTTACAGATACGCAGTATTTT
>TRBJ1-6|many|.|TRBV10-3
CAARDMVNSPLHF
TGTGCCGCCCGGGACATGGTGAATTCACCCCTCCACTTT
>TRBJ2-3|many|.|TRBV28
CASSLSADTQYF
TGTGCCAGCAGTTTGAGCGCAGATACGCAGTATTTT
>TRBJ1-1|many|.|TRBV12-3/TRBV12-4
CASSSAGGITEAFF
TGTGCCAGCAGCAGCGCGGGCGGAATCACTGAAGCTTTCTTT
>TRBJ1-1|many|.|TRBV12-3/TRBV12-4
CASSFRRNTEAFF
TGTGCCAGCAGTTTCAGACGGAACACTGAAGCTTTCTTT
>TRBJ1-2|many|.|TRBV15
CATSTTPRRGNYYGYTF
TGTGCCACCAGCACGACCCCCCGTAGAGGCAATTACTATGGCTACACCTTC
>TRBJ2-1|many|TRBD2|TRBV19
CASSILASGSNEQFF
TGTGCCAGTAGTATTCTAGCTAGCGGGAGCAATGAGCAGTTCTTC
>TRBJ2-7|many|.|TRBV6-6
CASSYSKGTTYEQYF
TGTGCCAGCAGTTACTCGAAAGGGACGACCTACGAGCAGTACTTC